Included here is one T cell receptor (beta chain) sequence, with context. This record belongs to a study of cytomegalovirus exposure and HLA in healthy donors. PCR involved 60 Vbeta and 13 Jbeta primers. Profiled with immunoSEQ multiplex PCR; TCRdb holds only in-frame clones, not every one. The sample consists of fewer than 200,000 clones, about 86% of them appearing once. V was trimmed by 3 bases and J by 3 bases, leaving 3 bases between them. Germline V gene data show CDR1 as SGHAT and CDR2 as FQNNGV. The CDR3 sequence is 13 residues long. The chain combines TRBV11-2 with TRBJ2-6, with D uncertain. Sample: PBMCs. This clonotype was obtained from a woman aged 30 to 39 in good health and CMV-seronegative. CDR3 region: CASSFFGANVLTF. The CDR3 DNA is TGTGCCAGCAGCTTCTTTGGGGCCAACGTCCTGACTTTC.